The next 15 T cell receptor beta chains were all read from a single sample in a study of blood T cell repertoires in COVID-19. The data were produced by immunoSEQ multiplex PCR, yet TCRdb's version contains in-frame clones alone and is incomplete. The sample has about 100,000 clones, about 88% seen once. Specimen: peripheral blood. The source is a man in his thirties or forties in a cohort sampled during active COVID-19.

This clone came up a few times. J is TRBJ1-6 and V is TRBV2; 10 bases fit TRBD1. The CDR3 is 14 amino acids. CDR1 is SNHLY, CDR2 FYNNEI, per germline. V shed 5 bases and J 8 bases; nucleotides not matched to a gene: 3. CDR3 coding DNA: TGTGCCAGCAGTCCGACAGGGGGCTATTCACCCCTCCACTTT. Translation gives CASSPTGGYSPLHF. Combining the CDR3 with reference TRBV2 and TRBJ1-6 gives the whole variable domain EPEVTQTPSHQVTQMGQEVILRCVPISNHLYFYWYRQILGQKVEFLVSFYNNEISEKSEIFDDQFSVERPDGSNFTLKIRSTKLEDSAMYFCASSPTGGYSPLHFGNGTRLTVT.

The chain carries TRBV6-6 and TRBJ2-4, with D perhaps matching TRBD1 (6 bases). CDR3 length equals 15 residues. V was pared by 6 bases and J by 4 bases, with 16 bases between. Germline V CDR1 and CDR2: MNHNY, SVGAGI (reference sequence). The CDR3 region is CASSRTEAGKNIQYF. CDR3 coding DNA: TGTGCCAGCAGCCGGACAGAAGCAGGGAAAAACATTCAGTACTTC.

This clone appeared a single time. The CDR3 DNA reads TGTGCCAGCAGTGGGGGTGACAGGGAGGTCGGCTACACCTTC. Protein product: CASSGGDREVGYTF. The genes are TRBV28 and TRBJ1-2, with TRBD1 matching 7 bases. This CDR3 is built from 14 residues. The V gene end was trimmed by 5 bases and the J gene end by 8 bases; junction bases not matched to a gene: 11. Germline values: CDR1 MDHEN, CDR2 SYDVKM.

The chain employs TRBV18 and TRBJ2-2; a possible D gene is TRBD2 (5 bases). This CDR3 contains 16 residues. From germline, CDR1 is KGHSH and CDR2 LQKENI. V was trimmed by 5 bases and J by 3 bases, leaving 16 bases between them. The CDR3 coding sequence is TGTGCCAGCTCAAAACGTAGAGGGCCAGACACCGGGGAGCTGTTTTTT. Residues: CASSKRRGPDTGELFF.

The genes are TRBV9 and TRBJ1-1, with no clear D. Germline CDR1 SGDLS, CDR2 YYNGEE. The CDR3 loop spans 14 amino acids. Trimming shortened V by 0 bases and J by 6 bases, and 12 bases separated the two germline ends. CDR3 bases: TGTGCCAGCAGCGTAGCGTTGGGAGGTCCTGAAGCTTTCTTT. This encodes CASSVALGGPEAFF.

This chain joins TRBV3-1 (or the pseudogene TRBV3-2) and TRBJ2-7; 8 bases agree with TRBD2. V shed 3 bases, J shed 4 bases, and the junction held 2 bases outside the gene matches. Germline assignment: CDR1 LGHDT and CDR2 YNNKEL (reference sequence). This CDR3 spans 13 amino acids. The CDR3 sequence: CASSQSGGYEQYF. The CDR3 DNA is TGTGCCAGCAGCCAGAGCGGGGGTTACGAGCAGTACTTC.

The rearrangement links TRBV3-1 (or the pseudogene TRBV3-2) to TRBJ1-1; D is possibly TRBD1 (6 bases). There are 17 residues in the CDR3. The V gene's germline CDR1 is LGHDT and CDR2 YNNKEL (reference sequence). V shed 0 bases and J shed 2 bases, with 16 bases lying between them. Here the CDR3 DNA reads TGTGCCAGCAGCCAAGATCCGGGCAGGGGAACCAACACTGAAGCTTTCTTT. It is translated as CASSQDPGRGTNTEAFF.

The rearrangement links TRBV7-9 to TRBJ1-1; perhaps TRBD1 as D (5 bases). Germline CDR1 reads SEHNR; CDR2 reads FQNEAQ (reference sequence). Trimming cost V 6 bases and J 1 base, with 9 bases left between them. CDR3 size: 13 residues. The CDR3 loop is CASRTQGNTEAFF. The CDR3 DNA reads TGTGCCAGCAGAACCCAGGGGAACACTGAAGCTTTCTTT.

This rearrangement joins TRBV19 to TRBJ2-2; 11 positions agree with TRBD2. The CDR3 runs 17 residues. V lost 5 bases and J lost 5; bases outside the gene matches: 10. In germline, CDR1 is LNHDA, CDR2 SQIVND (reference sequence). In DNA form, the CDR3 reads TGTGCCAGTAGTTCGGGACTAGCGGCCGCGGGGACCGGGGAGCTGTTTTTT. This codes for CASSSGLAAAGTGELFF.

The chain has TRBV7-2 and TRBJ2-7; D unclear. V shed 5 bases and J shed 2 bases, with 10 bases lying between them. This CDR3 contains 13 residues. Germline V gene sequence: CDR1 SGHTA, CDR2 FQGNSA. Written as DNA, the CDR3 is TGTGCCAGCAGCCGTTTCCCTGCCTACGAGCAGTACTTC. This encodes CASSRFPAYEQYF.

The chain uses TRBV6-6 and TRBJ1-1, with D perhaps TRBD1 (5 bases). The CDR3 sequence is 16 residues long. Per the germline V gene, CDR1 is MNHNY and CDR2 is SVGAGI (reference sequence). Trimming pared 2 bases from V and 1 base from J, leaving 14 bases between. CDR3 bases: TGTGCCAGCAGTTACCCCAACAGGATACGGAACACTGAAGCTTTCTTT. It specifies CASSYPNRIRNTEAFF.

CDR3 in amino acids: CASGSGGPYEQYF. DNA of the CDR3: TGTGCCAGCGGTTCAGGGGGACCCTACGAGCAGTACTTC. The chain carries TRBV6-5 and TRBJ2-7, with 7 bases that match TRBD1. V dropped 8 bases and J dropped 2; count of bases not matched to a gene: 6. The CDR3 contains 13 residues. Germline CDR1 and CDR2: MNHEY and SVGAGI.

This clone appeared a single time. The gene calls are TRBV2 and TRBJ2-1; 9 nucleotides align to TRBD2. The germline CDR1 and CDR2 sequences are SNHLY and FYNNEI. The ends lost 7 bases at V and 2 bases at J; junction bases unmatched: 6. The CDR3 sequence is 15 residues long. DNA for the CDR3: TGTGCCAGCAATAGACTAGCGGAGACCTACAATGAGCAGTTCTTC. Its translation is CASNRLAETYNEQFF.

The chain joins TRBV6-5 to TRBJ2-2, with D maybe TRBD2 (6 bases). The germline CDR1 and CDR2 sequences are MNHEY and SVGAGI. With 10 bases removed from V and 3 bases from J, the gap between germline ends came to 18 bases. The CDR3 spans 15 residues. The DNA of the CDR3 is TGTGCCACCGCCGTCAGGAGGGCGGACACCGGGGAGCTGTTTTTT. It specifies CATAVRRADTGELFF.

The chain has TRBV5-6 and TRBJ2-3, with TRBD2 identical over 12 bases. V lost 4 bases and J lost 3; bases outside the gene matches: 9. The CDR3 is 17 residues long. Germline CDR1 is SGHDT and CDR2 is YYEEEE. As DNA, the CDR3 is TGTGCCAGCAGCCGACTAGCGGGGGCCCTTTCTACAGATACGCAGTATTTT. Amino acids: CASSRLAGALSTDTQYF.